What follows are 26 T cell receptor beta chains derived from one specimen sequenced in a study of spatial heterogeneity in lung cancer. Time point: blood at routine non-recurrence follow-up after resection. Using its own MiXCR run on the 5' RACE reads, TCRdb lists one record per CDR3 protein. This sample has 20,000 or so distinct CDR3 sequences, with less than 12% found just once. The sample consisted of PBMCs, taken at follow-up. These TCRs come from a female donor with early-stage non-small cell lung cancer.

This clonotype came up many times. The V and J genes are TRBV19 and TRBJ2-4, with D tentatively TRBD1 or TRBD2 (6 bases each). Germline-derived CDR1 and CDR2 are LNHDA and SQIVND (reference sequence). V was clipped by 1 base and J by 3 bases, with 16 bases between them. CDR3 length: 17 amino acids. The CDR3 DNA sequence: TGTGCCAGTAGTATAGCCCTAGGGGGGACCGGCAAAAACATTCAGTACTTC. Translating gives CASSIALGGTGKNIQYF. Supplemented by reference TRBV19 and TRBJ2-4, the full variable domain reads DGGITQSPKYLFRKEGQNVTLSCEQNLNHDAMYWYRQDPGQGLRLIYYSQIVNDFQKGDIAEGYSVSREKKESFPLTVTSAQKNPTAFYLCASSIALGGTGKNIQYFGAGTRLSVL.

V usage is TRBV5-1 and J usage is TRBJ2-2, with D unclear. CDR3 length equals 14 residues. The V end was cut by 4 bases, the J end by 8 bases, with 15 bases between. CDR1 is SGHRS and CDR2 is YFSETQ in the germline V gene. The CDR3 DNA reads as TGCGCCAGCAGCGCCCAAAATACCGGGGGGGAGCTGTTTTTT. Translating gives CASSAQNTGGELFF.

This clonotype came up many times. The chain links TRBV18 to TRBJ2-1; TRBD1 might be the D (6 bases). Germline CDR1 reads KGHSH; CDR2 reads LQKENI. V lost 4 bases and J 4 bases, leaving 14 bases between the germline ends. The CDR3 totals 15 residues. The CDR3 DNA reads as TGTGCCAGCTCACTGGGCGCAGGGGTTTACAATGAGCAGTTCTTC. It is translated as CASSLGAGVYNEQFF.

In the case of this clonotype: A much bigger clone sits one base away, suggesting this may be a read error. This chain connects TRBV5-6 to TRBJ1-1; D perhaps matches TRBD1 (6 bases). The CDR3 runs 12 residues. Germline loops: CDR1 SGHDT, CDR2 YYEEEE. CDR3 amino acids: CACRFPGGGAFF. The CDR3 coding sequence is TGTGCCTGCAGATTTCCGGGAGGGGGAGCTTTCTTT. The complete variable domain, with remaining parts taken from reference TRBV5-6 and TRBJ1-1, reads DAGVTQSPTHLIKTRGQQVTLRCSPKSGHDTVSWYQQALGQGPQFIFQYYEEEERQRGNFPDRFSGHQFPNYSSELNVNALLLGDSALYLCACRFPGGGAFFGQGTRLTVV.

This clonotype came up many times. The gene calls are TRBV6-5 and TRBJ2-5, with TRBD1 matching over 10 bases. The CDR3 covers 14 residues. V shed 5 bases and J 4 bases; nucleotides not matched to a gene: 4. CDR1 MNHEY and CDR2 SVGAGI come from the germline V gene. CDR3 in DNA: TGTGCCAGCAGTCAGGACAGGGGGTTAGAGACCCAGTACTTC. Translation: CASSQDRGLETQYF.

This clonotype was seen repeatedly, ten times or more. The CDR3 region has the DNA TGCGCCAGCAGTGGTCTCTCTAAAGAGACCCAGTACTTC. It yields the protein CASSGLSKETQYF. The chain couples TRBV10-2 to TRBJ2-5; D is unclear. V was shortened by 4 bases and J by 3 bases, with 9 bases between the two germline ends. Germline loops: CDR1 WSHSY, CDR2 SAAADI. CDR3 length equals 13 residues.

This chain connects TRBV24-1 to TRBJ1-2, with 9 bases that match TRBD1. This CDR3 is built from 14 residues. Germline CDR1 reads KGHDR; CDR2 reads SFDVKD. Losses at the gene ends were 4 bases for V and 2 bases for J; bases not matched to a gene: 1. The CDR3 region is CATSDGTGNYGYTF. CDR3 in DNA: TGTGCCACCAGTGACGGGACAGGGAACTATGGCTACACCTTC.

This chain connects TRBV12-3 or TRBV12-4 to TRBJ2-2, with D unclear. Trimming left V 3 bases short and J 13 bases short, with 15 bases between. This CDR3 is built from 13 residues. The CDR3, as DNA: TGTGCCAGCAGTTTGTCTGAAGGGTTTAGGCTGTTTTTT. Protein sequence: CASSLSEGFRLFF.

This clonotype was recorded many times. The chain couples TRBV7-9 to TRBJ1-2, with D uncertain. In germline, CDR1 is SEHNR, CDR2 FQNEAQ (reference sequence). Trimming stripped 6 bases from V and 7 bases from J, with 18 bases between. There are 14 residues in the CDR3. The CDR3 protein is CASSSIRAPFGYTF. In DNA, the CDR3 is TGTGCCAGCAGTTCGATCCGGGCGCCCTTTGGCTACACCTTC.

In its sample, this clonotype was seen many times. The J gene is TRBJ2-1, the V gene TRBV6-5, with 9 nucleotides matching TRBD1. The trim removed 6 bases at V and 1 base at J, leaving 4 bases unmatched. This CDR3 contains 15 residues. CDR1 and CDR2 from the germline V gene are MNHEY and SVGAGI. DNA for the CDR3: TGTGCCAGCAGCGCGACAGGGGGATCCTACAATGAGCAGTTCTTC. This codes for CASSATGGSYNEQFF.

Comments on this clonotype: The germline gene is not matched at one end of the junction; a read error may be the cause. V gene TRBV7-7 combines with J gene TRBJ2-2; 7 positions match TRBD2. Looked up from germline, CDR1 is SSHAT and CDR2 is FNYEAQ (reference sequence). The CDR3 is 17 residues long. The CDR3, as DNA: TGTGCTAGCAGCTTAGCTGCCGGACTAGCGAACACCGGGGAGCTGTTTTTT. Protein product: CASSLAAGLANTGELFF.

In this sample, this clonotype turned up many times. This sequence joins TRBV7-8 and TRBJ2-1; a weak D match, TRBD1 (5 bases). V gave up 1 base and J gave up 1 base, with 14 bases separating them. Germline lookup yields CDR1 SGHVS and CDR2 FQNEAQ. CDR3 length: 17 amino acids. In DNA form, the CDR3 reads TGTGCCAGCAGCTTAGGTTCGTGGGGCCCATCCTACAATGAGCAGTTCTTC. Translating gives CASSLGSWGPSYNEQFF.

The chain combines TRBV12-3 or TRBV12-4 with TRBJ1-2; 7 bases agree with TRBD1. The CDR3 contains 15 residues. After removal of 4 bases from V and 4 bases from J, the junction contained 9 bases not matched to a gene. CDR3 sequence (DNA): TGTGCCAGCAGTTCAACTTACAGGGGAAGCTATGGCTACACCTTC. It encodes CASSSTYRGSYGYTF.

DNA of the CDR3: TGCGCCAGCAGTCACAGCACTGAAGCTTTCTTT. The encoded protein is CASSHSTEAFF. The chain carries TRBV5-1 and TRBJ1-1; D gene ambiguous. Germline-derived CDR1 and CDR2 are SGHRS and YFSETQ. With 5 bases removed from V and 4 bases from J, the gap between germline ends came to 6 bases. The CDR3 has 11 residues.

The CDR3 sequence: CASSPTFYEQYF. CDR3 DNA sequence: TGTGCCAGCAGCCCGACATTCTACGAGCAGTACTTC. This chain connects TRBV5-5 to TRBJ2-7; D unresolved. V was cut by 4 bases and J by 3 bases, with 8 bases left in between. Germline CDR1 reads SGHKS; CDR2 reads YYEKEE (reference sequence). CDR3 length: 12 amino acids.

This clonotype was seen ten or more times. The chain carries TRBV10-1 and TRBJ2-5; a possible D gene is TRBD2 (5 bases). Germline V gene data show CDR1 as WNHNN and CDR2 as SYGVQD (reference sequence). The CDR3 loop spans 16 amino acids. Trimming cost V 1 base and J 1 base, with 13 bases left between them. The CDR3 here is CASSEYSGATQETQYF. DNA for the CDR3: TGCGCCAGCAGTGAGTACAGCGGAGCTACCCAAGAGACCCAGTACTTC.

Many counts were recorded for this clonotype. The CDR3 nucleotides are TGCAGCGCGACAGTCCTTACCCCCGGGGAGCTGTTTTTT. Residues: CSATVLTPGELFF. The chain employs TRBV29-1 and TRBJ2-2; maybe TRBD1 (5 bases). This CDR3 contains 13 residues. Deletions cut 7 bases from V and 6 bases from J, with 15 bases between. The germline CDR1 and CDR2 sequences are SQVTM and ANQGSEA.

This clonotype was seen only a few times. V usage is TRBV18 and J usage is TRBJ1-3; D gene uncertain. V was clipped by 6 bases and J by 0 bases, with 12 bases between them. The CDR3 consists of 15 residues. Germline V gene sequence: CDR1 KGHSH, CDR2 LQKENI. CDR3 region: CASSAEASSGNTIYF. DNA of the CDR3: TGTGCCAGCTCGGCCGAGGCGAGCTCTGGAAACACCATATATTTT.

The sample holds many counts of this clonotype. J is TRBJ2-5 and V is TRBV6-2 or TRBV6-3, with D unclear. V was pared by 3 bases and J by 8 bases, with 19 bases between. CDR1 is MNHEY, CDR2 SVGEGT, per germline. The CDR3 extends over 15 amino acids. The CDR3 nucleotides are TGTGCCAGCAGTTATTATGGGCAGTCCCACAACACCCAGTACTTC. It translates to CASSYYGQSHNTQYF.

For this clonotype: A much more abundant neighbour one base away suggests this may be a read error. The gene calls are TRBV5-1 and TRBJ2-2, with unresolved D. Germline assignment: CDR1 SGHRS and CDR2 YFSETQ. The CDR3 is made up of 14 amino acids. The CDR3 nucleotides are TGCGCCAGCAGCTCCGGGTCCGGCACCGAGGAGCTGTTTTTT. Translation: CASSSGSGTEELFF. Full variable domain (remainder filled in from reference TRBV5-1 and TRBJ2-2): KAGVTQTPRYLIKTRGQQVTLSCSPISGHRSVSWYQQTPGQGLQFLFEYFSETQRNKGNFPGRFSGRQFSNSRSEMNVSTLELGDSALYLCASSSGSGTEELFFGEGSRLTVL.

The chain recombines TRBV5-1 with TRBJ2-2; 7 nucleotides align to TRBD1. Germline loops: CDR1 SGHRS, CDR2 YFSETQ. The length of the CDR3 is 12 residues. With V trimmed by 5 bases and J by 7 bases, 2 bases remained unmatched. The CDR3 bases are TGCGCCAGCAGAAGGGACAGCGGGGAGCTGTTTTTT. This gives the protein CASRRDSGELFF.

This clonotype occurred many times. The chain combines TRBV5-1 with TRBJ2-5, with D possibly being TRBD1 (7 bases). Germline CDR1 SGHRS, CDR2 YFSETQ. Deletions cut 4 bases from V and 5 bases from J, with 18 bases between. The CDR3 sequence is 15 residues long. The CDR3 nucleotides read TGCGCCAGCAGCCCGGAGGGACAGAGGGCGGAGACCCAGTACTTC. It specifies CASSPEGQRAETQYF.

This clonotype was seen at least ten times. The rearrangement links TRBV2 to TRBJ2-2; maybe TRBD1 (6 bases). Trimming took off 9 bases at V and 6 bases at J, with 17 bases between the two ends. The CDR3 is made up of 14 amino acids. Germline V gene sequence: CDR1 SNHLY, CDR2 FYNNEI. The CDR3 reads CASGRSGGPGELFF. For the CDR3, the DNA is TGTGCCAGTGGAAGGTCTGGGGGCCCCGGGGAGCTGTTTTTT.

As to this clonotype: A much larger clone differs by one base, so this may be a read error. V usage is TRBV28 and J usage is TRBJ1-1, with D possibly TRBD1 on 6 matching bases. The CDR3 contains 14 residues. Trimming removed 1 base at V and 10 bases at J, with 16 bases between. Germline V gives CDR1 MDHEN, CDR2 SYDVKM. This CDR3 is CASSLLGDTVGAFF. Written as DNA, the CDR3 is TGTGCCAGCAGTTTATTAGGGGACACGGTTGGAGCTTTCTTT.

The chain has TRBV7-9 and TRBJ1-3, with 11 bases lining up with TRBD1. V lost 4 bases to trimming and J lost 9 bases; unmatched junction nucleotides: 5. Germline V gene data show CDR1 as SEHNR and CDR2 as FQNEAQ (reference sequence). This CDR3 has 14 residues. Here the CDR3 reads CASSSRDRGSTIYF. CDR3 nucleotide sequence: TGTGCCAGCAGCTCGCGGGACAGGGGGTCCACCATATATTTT. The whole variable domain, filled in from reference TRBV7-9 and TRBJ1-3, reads DTGVSQNPRHKITKRGQNVTFRCDPISEHNRLYWYRQTLGQGPEFLTYFQNEAQLEKSRLLSDRFSAERPKGSFSTLEIQRTEQGDSAMYLCASSSRDRGSTIYFGEGSWLTVV.

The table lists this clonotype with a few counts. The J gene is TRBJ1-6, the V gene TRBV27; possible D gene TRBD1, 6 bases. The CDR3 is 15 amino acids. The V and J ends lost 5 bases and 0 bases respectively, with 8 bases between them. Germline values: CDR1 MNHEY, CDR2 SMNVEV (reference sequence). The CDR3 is CASSTGSSYNSPLHF. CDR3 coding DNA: TGTGCCAGCAGTACAGGGTCCTCCTATAATTCACCCCTCCACTTT.